A single sample is the source of the 17 T cell receptor beta chains below, sequenced in a study of cytomegalovirus exposure and HLA in healthy donors. This PCR relied on a set of 60 Vbeta primers and 13 Jbeta primers. Generated by immunoSEQ multiplex PCR, the TCRdb table keeps only in-frame clones and is missing some. Of roughly 150,000 clones listed, nearly 80% are singletons. The sequenced material came from PBMCs. These TCRs come from a male donor in good health and CMV-seronegative.

J is TRBJ2-1 and V is TRBV7-2, with 8 bases matching TRBD2. V was clipped by 7 bases and J by 4 bases; unmatched bases: 6. Germline loops: CDR1 SGHTA, CDR2 FQGNSA. This CDR3 contains 14 residues. CDR3 sequence reads: CASTQAGEYNEQFF. In DNA, the CDR3 is TGTGCCAGCACCCAAGCGGGAGAGTACAATGAGCAGTTCTTC.

The rearrangement links TRBV9 to TRBJ2-7, with 7 bases fitting TRBD1. In germline, CDR1 is SGDLS, CDR2 YYNGEE. The V and J ends lost 4 bases and 3 bases, in that order; junction bases with no gene match: 4. CDR3 length: 13 amino acids. CDR3 coding DNA: TGTGCCAGCAGCCACGGACAGGACTACGAGCAGTACTTC. Protein: CASSHGQDYEQYF.

The CDR3 loop is CASTNDRAYGYTF. The CDR3 coding sequence is TGCGCCAGCACCAACGACAGAGCCTATGGCTACACCTTC. V usage is TRBV23-1 and J usage is TRBJ1-2, with TRBD1 as a possible D gene (5 bases). TRBV23-1 is placed among ORFs of uncertain function. There are 13 residues in the CDR3. The germline V and J ends were trimmed by 7 bases and 4 bases, with 13 bases remaining between them.

J is TRBJ2-7 and V is TRBV6-5, with a weak D call TRBD2 (5 bases). The CDR3 is 14 amino acids. Germline CDR1 reads MNHEY; CDR2 reads SVGAGI. Trimming removed 4 bases from V and 7 bases from J, with 17 bases in between. The CDR3 bases are TGTGCCAGCAGTTCGAGTAGCGAGGACGTAGAGCAGTACTTC. It codes for CASSSSSEDVEQYF.

This clone came up a few times. The CDR3 loop is CASSKVGRTSGRINEQFF. DNA for the CDR3: TGTGCCAGCAGCAAAGTCGGTAGGACTAGCGGGAGAATCAATGAGCAGTTCTTC. The chain couples TRBV21-1 to TRBJ2-1; TRBD2, as called in the table, went unchecked against the DNA. TRBV21-1 is classified as a pseudogene. The CDR3 sequence is 18 residues long.

In its sample, this clone was seen once. The rearrangement joins TRBV29-1 to TRBJ2-2, with TRBD1 identical over 7 bases. Per the germline V gene, CDR1 is SQVTM and CDR2 is ANQGSEA. The CDR3 consists of 15 residues. V lost 1 base to trimming and J lost 4 bases; unmatched junction nucleotides: 6. CDR3 region: CSVEAGQPSTGELFF. Here the CDR3 DNA reads TGCAGCGTTGAAGCGGGACAGCCATCCACCGGGGAGCTGTTTTTT.

The chain couples TRBV9 to TRBJ2-2; 11 positions agree with TRBD1. With 5 bases clipped from V and 4 bases from J, the junction kept 1 base outside the gene matches. There are 14 residues in the CDR3. Germline values: CDR1 SGDLS, CDR2 YYNGEE. Here the CDR3 reads CASRGTGGTGELFF. The CDR3 region has the DNA TGTGCCAGCAGAGGGACAGGGGGCACCGGGGAGCTGTTTTTT.

V usage is TRBV7-6 and J usage is TRBJ2-1, with a tentative D call TRBD1 (8 bases). The CDR3 is made up of 16 amino acids. Germline CDR1 and CDR2: SGHVS and FNYEAQ. V was clipped by 5 bases and J by 3 bases, with 17 bases between them. CDR3 residues: CASSATGGDFYNEQFF. CDR3 DNA: TGTGCCAGCAGCGCAACAGGGGGGGACTTCTACAATGAGCAGTTCTTC.

The genes are TRBV9 and TRBJ2-7; no definite D call. There are 14 residues in the CDR3. Looked up from germline, CDR1 is SGDLS and CDR2 is YYNGEE. The V end lost 0 bases, the J end lost 6 bases, and 13 bases lay between the germline ends. CDR3 residues: CASSVGQAMGEQYF. Here the CDR3 DNA reads TGTGCCAGCAGCGTAGGGCAGGCGATGGGCGAGCAGTACTTC.

The chain couples TRBV6-4 to TRBJ2-1; TRBD2 is a possible D gene (5 bases). Trimming cost V 3 bases and J 3 bases, with 15 bases left between them. Germline assignment: CDR1 MRHNA and CDR2 SNTAGT. The CDR3 contains 16 residues. CDR3 amino acids: CASSEEDGSIYNEQFF. CDR3 bases: TGTGCCAGCAGTGAGGAGGACGGCTCTATCTACAATGAGCAGTTCTTC.

J is TRBJ1-2 and V is TRBV15; the D is unclear. Trimming pared 0 bases from V and 5 bases from J, leaving 7 bases between. The CDR3 runs 13 residues. Germline CDR1 and CDR2: LNHNV and YYDKDF (reference sequence). Written as DNA, the CDR3 is TGTGCCACCAGCAGAGATGCGGGTTATGGCTACACCTTC. Residues: CATSRDAGYGYTF.

The chain is built from TRBV13 and TRBJ2-3, with TRBD2 identical over 7 bases. Germline-derived CDR1 and CDR2 are PRHDT and FYEKMQ (reference sequence). The CDR3 covers 17 residues. Losses at the gene ends were 3 bases for V and 4 bases for J; bases not matched to a gene: 13. The DNA for the CDR3 is TGTGCCAGCAGCTTTCAGTTAGTGGCGGGAGCCCCAGATACGCAGTATTTT. Protein sequence: CASSFQLVAGAPDTQYF.

The chain combines TRBV18 with TRBJ2-3, with D tentatively TRBD1 (6 bases). The CDR3 consists of 14 residues. With 3 bases removed from V and 5 bases from J, the gap between germline ends came to 12 bases. Germline CDR1 KGHSH, CDR2 LQKENI. CDR3 sequence: CASSPQGSRDTQYF. Written as DNA, the CDR3 is TGTGCCAGCTCACCGCAGGGGAGCCGAGATACGCAGTATTTT.

The chain combines TRBV5-4 with TRBJ2-1; 7 bases are a match to TRBD1. Trimming at V came to 9 bases and at J to 1 base, leaving 4 bases not matched to a gene. The CDR3 contains 13 residues. CDR1 is SGHNT, CDR2 YYREEE, per germline (reference sequence). The CDR3, as DNA: TGTGCCACACGACAGGGATCCTACAATGAGCAGTTCTTC. As protein: CATRQGSYNEQFF.

The V and J genes are TRBV14 and TRBJ2-2; 7 bases match TRBD2. Looked up from germline, CDR1 is SGHDN and CDR2 is FVKESK. The length of the CDR3 is 17 residues. The V segment lost 4 bases and the J segment 0 bases; nucleotides outside the gene matches: 8. CDR3 amino acids: CASSRAGTAANTGELFF. In DNA, the CDR3 is TGTGCCAGCAGCCGAGCGGGGACTGCCGCGAACACCGGGGAGCTGTTTTTT. Using reference TRBV14 and TRBJ2-2 for the parts outside the CDR3, the full variable domain is EAGVTQFPSHSVIEKGQTVTLRCDPISGHDNLYWYRRVMGKEIKFLLHFVKESKQDESGMPNNRFLAERTGGTYSTLKVQPAELEDSGVYFCASSRAGTAANTGELFFGEGSRLTVL.

The rearrangement joins TRBV5-4 to TRBJ1-2, with D possibly TRBD1 on 5 matching bases. Looked up from germline, CDR1 is SGHNT and CDR2 is YYREEE (reference sequence). The CDR3 length is 12 residues. Trimming removed 0 bases from V and 6 bases from J, with 6 bases in between. CDR3 nucleotide sequence: TGTGCCAGCAGCTTGGAGGGGAATGGCTACACCTTC. Amino acids: CASSLEGNGYTF.

The CDR3 region is CASSAWASGRTDTQYF. CDR3 nucleotide sequence: TGTGCCAGCAGCGCATGGGCTAGCGGGCGCACAGATACGCAGTATTTT. The chain combines TRBV7-2 with TRBJ2-3, with TRBD2 matching over 8 bases. The CDR3 has 16 residues. CDR1 and CDR2 (germline): SGHTA, FQGNSA. Trimming removed 5 bases from V and 1 base from J; junction bases left unmatched: 8.